This T cell receptor (beta chain) is drawn from a study of read filtering for tumor transcriptome and immune sequencing. Study background: Among patients, 17 were male and approximately 15 female, aged about 45 to 90 (mean about 69). Whole-transcriptome libraries were prepared after DNase treatment. Findings and caveats of the study: Sorted CD138-negative bone marrow cells were not purified T cells.

At the time of active disease, bone marrow was collected from every patient. The library was built from around 380 ng RNA with molecular barcoded adaptors for alpha/delta and beta/gamma chains. From the reads, TCRdb called clonotypes with MiXCR, one entry per CDR3 protein. The sample has some 120,000 distinct CDR3 sequences, 10% to 15% seen once. For this clonotype: Antigen unknown. One base away lies a much larger clone, so this may be a sequencing read error.

Germline CDR1 reads DFQATT; CDR2 reads SNEGSKA (reference sequence). This CDR3 region has 12 residues. The TCR sequence derives from a donor at least 40 years old with multiple myeloma. The V call is TRBV20-1, the J call TRBJ2-3, with D perhaps TRBD2 (6 bases). The sample consisted of a population of CD138-negative cells sorted from bone marrow. The DNA for the CDR3 is TGCAGTGTCCGGGGGTTTGCAGATACGCCGTATTTT. Protein product: CSVRGFADTPYF.